This T cell receptor beta chain was identified in a study of blood T cell repertoires in COVID-19. For the study at large: Both acute and convalescent COVID-19 samples were obtained from the United States, Italy and Spain. In each case, the material was cDNA or gDNA derived from T cells, B-cell-depleted T cells, or PBMCs.

The CDR3 extends over 16 amino acids. CDR1 and CDR2 (germline): MGHRA, YSYEKL. The J segment lost 2 bases and the V segment lost 3 bases, leaving 3 bases of the junction unmatched. In the authors' workflow: Reference gene primer amplification in the assay estimated nucleated cell counts. Libraries were prepared by immunoSEQ multiplex PCR; TCRdb keeps only in-frame clonotypes and omits some of them. V, J and clone size are taken as reported in that table, and D and trimming were inferred from the DNA itself. In the table there are approximately 250,000 clones, 86% of which are singletons. This clonotype originated in a woman aged 55-75 years who had recovered from COVID-19. The genes are TRBV4-1 and TRBJ2-1; the match to TRBD2 covers 11 bases. Sequenced sample: peripheral blood. The DNA of the CDR3 is TGCGCCAGCAGCCAGACTAGCGGGGCCACCTACAATGAGCAGTTCTTC. This sequence encodes CASSQTSGATYNEQFF.